This T cell receptor beta chain was recovered during a study of regulatory T cells in long-lasting Graves disease. The wider study: Positivity for TSH receptor antibodies plus over 5 years of antithyroid drugs meant persistent Graves' disease. Study-wide findings and caveats: Newly diagnosed Graves' patients exceeded persistent ones in TCR diversity. Persistent patients had a count of shared public clonotypes (more than 2,500) that exceeded that of new patients (966).

Arm-PCR of CDR3 regions and iRepertoire HTBI primers were used to build TCR beta libraries. TCRdb analysed the multiplex PCR reads with MiXCR anew, one entry per CDR3 protein. The data contain some 450,000 distinct CDR3 sequences, less than 25% of them singletons. This clonotype was recorded a few times. The antigen remains undetermined. Documented time point: persistent/refractory GD, antithyroid drugs over 5 years with positive TRAb. After RNA was extracted from PBMCs, the TCR library was made from it. CDR1 SGHRS and CDR2 YFSETQ come from the germline V gene. V lost 5 bases and J lost 6; bases outside the gene matches: 10. The CDR3 extends over 15 amino acids.

The chain is built from TRBV5-1 and TRBJ1-4; TRBD1 matches 7 bases. This receptor was obtained from a female donor with Graves disease. Specimen: peripheral blood mononuclear cells (PBMCs), collected when the disease was refractory, from a patient treated with antithyroid drugs. The CDR3 spells CASSSGRGNDEKLFF. Here the CDR3 DNA reads TGCGCCAGCAGTTCTGGCAGGGGGAATGATGAAAAACTGTTTTTT.